These 24 T cell receptor beta chains were sequenced from one sample in a study of T cell repertoires in cytomegalovirus infection. TCRdb re-called the reads with MiXCR, one entry per CDR3 protein. The profile shows a few hundred thousand distinct CDR3 sequences, around a tenth of them singletons. Sequenced sample: PBMCs. The receptors derive from a human donor in good health (CMV status not recorded). Some clones in this sample may be carry-over from other donors' samples.

The table lists this clonotype with a few counts. This chain links TRBV12-3 or TRBV12-4 with TRBJ2-3, with TRBD2 as a possible D gene (6 bases). Trimming pared 3 bases from V and 2 bases from J, leaving 12 bases between. CDR3 length: 15 amino acids. The CDR3 is CASSLSGLFTDTQYF. The CDR3 DNA is TGTGCCAGCAGTTTGAGCGGGCTCTTCACAGATACGCAGTATTTT.

V usage is TRBV7-6 and J usage is TRBJ2-5; D uncertain. Germline assignment: CDR1 SGHVS and CDR2 FNYEAQ. Trimming removed 5 bases at V and 1 base at J, with 20 bases between. The CDR3 sequence is 17 residues long. The CDR3 bases are TGTGCCAGCAGCCAGAACCCCAACGGACGTTCCCAAGAGACCCAGTACTTC. Translating it yields CASSQNPNGRSQETQYF.

In its sample, this clonotype was seen many times. The genes are TRBV7-2 and TRBJ2-7, with D tentatively TRBD1 (5 bases). The CDR3 extends over 15 amino acids. CDR1 and CDR2 (germline): SGHTA, FQGNSA. Trimming shortened V by 5 bases and J by 2 bases, and 16 bases separated the two germline ends. The DNA for the CDR3 is TGTGCCAGCAGCCAGCAAAGCAGGGAACCCTACGAGCAGTACTTC. Translating it yields CASSQQSREPYEQYF.

This clonotype was seen at least ten times. The chain uses TRBV27 and TRBJ2-5, with D possibly matching TRBD2 (5 bases). This CDR3 contains 15 residues. Deletions cut 6 bases from V and 5 bases from J, with 19 bases between. The germline V gene has CDR1 MNHEY and CDR2 SMNVEV (reference sequence). The CDR3 nucleotides are TGTGCCAGCAGGGGATTGGGTGCGGGCGAGGAGACCCAGTACTTC. Amino acid sequence: CASRGLGAGEETQYF.

In its sample, this clonotype was seen a few times. V and J are TRBV6-2 or TRBV6-3 and TRBJ2-1; 15 bases are a match to TRBD2. The V and J ends lost 5 bases and 4 bases, in that order; junction bases with no gene match: 9. The germline V gene has CDR1 MNHEY and CDR2 SVGEGT. This CDR3 has 18 amino acids. Here the CDR3 DNA reads TGTGCCAGCAGTCATGGTTGGACTAGCGGGGGGGTGTACAATGAGCAGTTCTTC. The encoded protein is CASSHGWTSGGVYNEQFF.

The V gene is TRBV4-3, the J gene TRBJ1-2; 9 bases fit TRBD1. With 4 bases clipped from V and 6 bases from J, the junction kept 12 bases outside the gene matches. This CDR3 is 16 amino acids long. Germline loops: CDR1 LGHNA, CDR2 YSLEER. In DNA form, the CDR3 reads TGCGCCAGCAGCCCATACCGGGACAGGGTAACGGATGGCTACACCTTC. Amino acid sequence: CASSPYRDRVTDGYTF.

This clonotype was seen only a few times. The chain has TRBV6-2 or TRBV6-3 and TRBJ2-3; possible D gene TRBD2, 6 bases. The CDR3 is 15 amino acids. Trimming removed 4 bases at V and 7 bases at J, with 18 bases between. The germline V gene has CDR1 MNHEY and CDR2 SVGEGT. The CDR3 coding sequence is TGTGCCAGCAGTTCGGGCCGGGAGATTGCAAATACGCAGTATTTT. The encoded protein is CASSSGREIANTQYF.

This clonotype showed up many times. The chain employs TRBV2 and TRBJ1-6, with a weak D call TRBD1 (5 bases). The CDR3 length is 14 residues. Germline loops: CDR1 SNHLY, CDR2 FYNNEI. V gave up 7 bases and J gave up 7 bases, with 14 bases separating them. The CDR3 loop is CASKGRVSNSPLHF. CDR3 bases: TGTGCCAGCAAGGGCAGGGTCTCGAATTCACCCCTCCACTTT.

The sample holds a few counts of this clonotype. The chain couples TRBV7-9 to TRBJ1-2; D remains unclear. The CDR3 consists of 9 residues. CDR1 and CDR2 from the germline V gene are SEHNR and FQNEAQ (reference sequence). In nucleotides, the CDR3 is TGTGTATACGGGTATGGCTACACCTTC. It specifies CVYGYGYTF.

The chain has TRBV20-1 and TRBJ2-2, with D hard to call. This CDR3 has 14 amino acids. The germline V and J ends were trimmed by 6 bases and 0 bases, with 11 bases remaining between them. CDR1 is DFQATT and CDR2 is SNEGSKA in the germline V gene (reference sequence). The CDR3 DNA reads as TGCAGTGCCTCCAGGTCAGCGAACACCGGGGAGCTGTTTTTT. It translates to CSASRSANTGELFF.

CDR3 sequence reads: CAWSRLSAPTGELFF. The CDR3 DNA reads TGTGCCTGGTCTAGACTATCGGCCCCCACCGGGGAGCTGTTTTTT. The J gene is TRBJ2-2, the V gene TRBV30, with a weak D call TRBD2 (5 bases). The germline CDR1 and CDR2 sequences are GTSNPN and SVGIG (reference sequence). Trimming left V 5 bases short and J 4 bases short, with 17 bases between. CDR3 length: 15 amino acids.

In its sample, this clonotype was seen many times. The rearrangement uses TRBV6-2 or TRBV6-3 and TRBJ2-7; 7 nucleotides agree with TRBD1. The germline CDR1 and CDR2 sequences are MNHEY and SVGEGT. The CDR3 extends over 13 amino acids. V shed 2 bases and J 6 bases; nucleotides not matched to a gene: 4. The CDR3 DNA reads as TGTGCCAGCAGTTACCCGACAGGGATCGAGCAGTACTTC. It yields the protein CASSYPTGIEQYF.

This clonotype was seen more than once but under ten times. CDR3 loop: CASSEESNTIYF. The CDR3 DNA reads as TGTGCCAGTTCGGAGGAATCAAACACCATATATTTT. The J gene is TRBJ1-3, the V gene TRBV19; D is uncertain. The CDR3 loop spans 12 amino acids. Germline assignment: CDR1 LNHDA and CDR2 SQIVND (reference sequence). Trimming took off 8 bases at V and 6 bases at J, with 11 bases between the two ends. Variable domain in full (rest from reference TRBV19 and TRBJ1-3): DGGITQSPKYLFRKEGQNVTLSCEQNLNHDAMYWYRQDPGQGLRLIYYSQIVNDFQKGDIAEGYSVSREKKESFPLTVTSAQKNPTAFYLCASSEESNTIYFGEGSWLTVV.

This clonotype was seen many times. The CDR3 bases are TGTGCCAGCAGCTTCTCTGGGCTGGGGACCCAGTACTTC. Encoded protein: CASSFSGLGTQYF. The chain couples TRBV7-2 to TRBJ2-5; D remains unclear. The V end lost 3 bases, the J end lost 7 bases, and 12 bases lay between the germline ends. The CDR3 totals 13 residues. The germline V gene has CDR1 SGHTA and CDR2 FQGNSA.

This clonotype was observed many times. A read error may produce the germline difference seen at one junction end. The chain recombines TRBV14 with TRBJ1-1, with 7 bases identical to TRBD1. CDR1 and CDR2 (germline): SGHDN, FVKESK. The CDR3 is 15 amino acids. The CDR3 DNA is TGTGCCAGCAGCCAACCCTTGACAGGGAACTCTGAAGCTTTCTTT. Its protein product is CASSQPLTGNSEAFF.

The J gene is TRBJ2-2, the V gene TRBV6-8, with D perhaps matching TRBD2 (6 bases). This CDR3 spans 19 amino acids. CDR1 and CDR2 (germline): MNHGY, SAAAGT. The ends were cut back, 0 bases at V and 0 bases at J, with 17 bases in the middle. The CDR3: CASSYSNGGAPANTGELFF. The CDR3 nucleotides read TGTGCCAGCAGTTACTCGAACGGGGGAGCCCCCGCGAACACCGGGGAGCTGTTTTTT.

The genes are TRBV12-3 or TRBV12-4 and TRBJ2-5, with 8 bases identical to TRBD1. Trimming removed 5 bases from V and 5 bases from J; junction bases left unmatched: 4. This CDR3 has 13 amino acids. This chain's CDR3 is CASSPGGRETQYF. The CDR3 DNA is TGTGCCAGCAGTCCAGGGGGCCGTGAGACCCAGTACTTC.

This chain links TRBV11-1 with TRBJ2-3, with 12 bases lining up with TRBD1. The CDR3 runs to 16 residues. V shed 5 bases, J shed 5 bases, and the junction held 8 bases outside the gene matches. The germline V gene has CDR1 SGHAT and CDR2 FQDESV (reference sequence). CDR3 loop: CASSNRDRGPVDTQYF. The CDR3 DNA is TGTGCCAGCAGCAACCGGGACAGGGGGCCGGTAGATACGCAGTATTTT.

This clonotype showed up many times. J is TRBJ2-2 and V is TRBV7-2; TRBD2 matches 12 bases. The CDR3 is made up of 18 amino acids. V lost 2 bases to trimming and J lost 1 base; unmatched junction nucleotides: 5. The germline V gene encodes CDR1 SGHTA and CDR2 FQGNSA. In DNA form, the CDR3 reads TGTGCCAGCAGCTTAATCCCGACTAGCGGGAGGAACACCGGGGAGCTGTTTTTT. It specifies CASSLIPTSGRNTGELFF.

This clonotype was recorded many times. The chain combines TRBV7-2 with TRBJ2-2; 8 bases agree with TRBD2. Germline values: CDR1 SGHTA, CDR2 FQGNSA. The CDR3 length is 16 residues. V shed 4 bases and J 0 bases; nucleotides not matched to a gene: 4. CDR3 in amino acids: CASSSRGGANTGELFF. In DNA, the CDR3 is TGTGCCAGCAGCTCTCGGGGGGGGGCGAACACCGGGGAGCTGTTTTTT.

This clonotype was observed a few times. V is TRBV29-1 and J is TRBJ1-2, with 8 bases that match TRBD1. Germline trimming cut 7 bases from V and 8 bases from J; bases unmatched to any gene: 12. Germline CDR1 is SQVTM and CDR2 is ANQGSEA. The CDR3 length is 13 residues. The CDR3 region is CSAGTGGWRGYTF. The CDR3 nucleotides read TGCAGCGCCGGGACAGGAGGATGGCGGGGCTACACCTTC.

A word on this clonotype: Given a much more abundant clone one base away, this may be a read error. The chain is built from TRBV7-2 and TRBJ2-1; D not resolved. The V gene's germline CDR1 is SGHTA and CDR2 FQGNSA. This CDR3 has 14 residues. The DNA for the CDR3 is TGTGCCAGCGGCTTAAATCGTCCGGGCAATGAGCAGTTCTTC. Protein: CASGLNRPGNEQFF.

This clonotype showed up many times. V and J are TRBV7-2 and TRBJ2-7, with 10 bases fitting TRBD2. Germline CDR1 reads SGHTA; CDR2 reads FQGNSA. Trimming at V came to 4 bases and at J to 3 bases, leaving 12 bases not matched to a gene. The length of the CDR3 is 17 residues. CDR3 coding DNA: TGTGCCAGCAGCTCCCTTGGCCCGGCTAGCGGGGGCTACGAGCAGTACTTC. Its protein is CASSSLGPASGGYEQYF.

As regards this clonotype: Just one base apart from a much larger clone, this may be a read error. The CDR3 loop reads CASSLGEVFGQPQHF. CDR3 DNA sequence: TGTGCCAGCAGTCTGGGAGAGGTTTTCGGTCAGCCCCAGCATTTT. The chain is built from TRBV12-3 or TRBV12-4 and TRBJ1-5; D unresolved. This CDR3 is built from 15 residues. V was pared by 5 bases and J by 6 bases, with 17 bases between.